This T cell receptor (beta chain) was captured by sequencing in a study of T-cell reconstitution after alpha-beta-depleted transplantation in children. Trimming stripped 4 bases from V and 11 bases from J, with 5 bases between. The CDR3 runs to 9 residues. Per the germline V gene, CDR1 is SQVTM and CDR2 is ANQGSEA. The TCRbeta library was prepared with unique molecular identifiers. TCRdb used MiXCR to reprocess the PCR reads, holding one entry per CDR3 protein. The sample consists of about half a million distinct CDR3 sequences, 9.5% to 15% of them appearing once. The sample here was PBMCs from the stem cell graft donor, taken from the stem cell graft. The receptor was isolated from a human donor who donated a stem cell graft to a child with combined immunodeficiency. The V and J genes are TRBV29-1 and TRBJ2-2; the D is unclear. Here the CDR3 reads CSVAYELFF. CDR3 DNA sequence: TGCAGCGTTGCTTACGAGCTGTTTTTT.